What follows are 30 T cell receptor beta chains derived from one specimen sequenced in a study of long-term antiretroviral therapy in people with HIV. Researchers ran immunoSEQ v3.0 at survey level. Clones were sequenced by immunoSEQ multiplex PCR, and TCRdb holds only the in-frame ones, with some missing. The sample has approximately 25,000 clones, approximately 93% seen once; the top ten hold about 10%. Sequences were derived from unsorted PBMCs, sampled 7.6 years after starting antiretroviral therapy. These receptors were obtained from a woman in her thirties or forties with HIV.

This clone turned up a few times. The V gene is TRBV29-1, the J gene TRBJ1-5; D gene ambiguous. The V gene lost 3 bases and the J gene lost 2 bases, with 11 bases spanning the gap. The CDR3 has 14 residues. CDR1 and CDR2 from the germline V gene are SQVTM and ANQGSEA. The CDR3 reads CSVEESGGNQPQHF. CDR3 nucleotides: TGCAGCGTTGAGGAGTCAGGCGGCAATCAGCCCCAGCATTTT.

This chain connects TRBV4-3 to TRBJ1-2; TRBD1 aligns across 7 bases. V was pared by 2 bases and J by 6 bases, with 6 bases of the junction left unmatched. CDR3 size: 14 residues. In germline, CDR1 is LGHNA, CDR2 YSLEER. DNA of the CDR3: TGCGCCAGCAGCCAATGGAGACAGGGTCATGGCTACACCTTC. Translating it yields CASSQWRQGHGYTF.

The gene calls are TRBV6-6 and TRBJ1-1, with D perhaps TRBD1 (6 bases). V was shortened by 0 bases and J by 2 bases, with 10 bases between the two germline ends. Germline CDR1 MNHNY, CDR2 SVGAGI (reference sequence). The CDR3 has 15 residues. The CDR3 DNA reads TGTGCCAGCAGTTACTCCGGGACAACTAACACTGAAGCTTTCTTT. Protein: CASSYSGTTNTEAFF.

This clone was detected a few times. The CDR3 spells CACEWNGGNTEAFF. CDR3 DNA sequence: TGTGCCTGCGAGTGGAATGGGGGTAACACTGAAGCTTTCTTT. The gene calls are TRBV30 and TRBJ1-1; TRBD1 is a possible D gene (5 bases). This CDR3 spans 14 amino acids. V was shortened by 6 bases and J by 2 bases, with 16 bases between the two germline ends. Germline CDR1 reads GTSNPN; CDR2 reads SVGIG (reference sequence). The full variable domain, in which reference TRBV30 and TRBJ1-1 provide the parts outside the CDR3, is SQTIHQWPATLVQPVGSPLSLECTVEGTSNPNLYWYRQAAGRGLQLLFYSVGIGQISSEVPQNLSASRPQDRQFILSSKKLLLSDSGFYLCACEWNGGNTEAFFGQGTRLTVV.

The V call is TRBV6-5, the J call TRBJ1-2; D may be TRBD1 (6 bases). There are 14 residues in the CDR3. The germline CDR1 and CDR2 sequences are MNHEY and SVGAGI. The V and J ends lost 2 bases and 7 bases respectively, with 14 bases between them. For the CDR3, the DNA is TGTGCCAGCAGTTACGGAGGGGGGATACGTGGCTACACCTTC. Translating it yields CASSYGGGIRGYTF.

J is TRBJ1-5 and V is TRBV2; D might be TRBD1 (6 bases). The CDR3 runs 15 residues. Germline values: CDR1 SNHLY, CDR2 FYNNEI. V was trimmed by 1 base and J by 3 bases, leaving 10 bases between them. The CDR3 loop reads CASSEGRGNNQPQHF. DNA of the CDR3: TGTGCCAGCAGTGAAGGCAGGGGAAACAATCAGCCCCAGCATTTT.

This chain joins TRBV7-2 and TRBJ1-2; 7 nucleotides match TRBD1. V trimming: 1 base; J trimming: 5 bases; junction bases outside the gene matches: 4. The germline CDR1 and CDR2 sequences are SGHTA and FQGNSA. This CDR3 is built from 14 residues. CDR3 loop: CASSLEEGAYGYTF. The CDR3 nucleotides read TGTGCCAGCAGCTTAGAGGAGGGGGCTTATGGCTACACCTTC.

V and J are TRBV9 and TRBJ2-7, with 7 bases identical to TRBD1. Germline CDR1 reads SGDLS; CDR2 reads YYNGEE. This CDR3 has 13 residues. Trimming removed 0 bases from V and 6 bases from J; junction bases left unmatched: 3. CDR3 residues: CASSVAQGLEQYF. CDR3 coding DNA: TGTGCCAGCAGCGTAGCACAGGGGCTCGAGCAGTACTTC.

The chain carries TRBV21-1 and TRBJ2-1; the D call TRBD2 from the table was never checked on the DNA. TRBV21-1 has pseudogene status. The CDR3 has 17 amino acids. The CDR3 region is CASSGGTSGGAYNEQFF. The CDR3 bases are TGTGCCAGCAGCGGCGGGACTAGCGGGGGGGCGTACAATGAGCAGTTCTTC.

V and J are TRBV18 and TRBJ2-3; 7 positions match TRBD1. V was pared by 6 bases and J by 1 base, with 7 bases of the junction left unmatched. Germline V lookup: CDR1 KGHSH, CDR2 LQKENI. The CDR3 consists of 15 residues. The CDR3 sequence: CASSANRGGTDTQYF. CDR3 in DNA: TGTGCCAGCTCGGCTAACAGGGGTGGCACAGATACGCAGTATTTT. Full variable domain (missing parts from reference TRBV18 and TRBJ2-3): NAGVMQNPRHLVRRRGQEARLRCSPMKGHSHVYWYRQLPEEGLKFMVYLQKENIIDESGMPKERFSAEFPKEGPSILRIQQVVRGDSAAYFCASSANRGGTDTQYFGPGTRLTVL.

The V and J genes are TRBV5-6 and TRBJ1-1; D is perhaps TRBD1 (5 bases). Germline lookup yields CDR1 SGHDT and CDR2 YYEEEE. The CDR3 covers 14 residues. V lost 0 bases, J lost 8 bases, and 14 bases lay in between. The CDR3 is CASSLGLRVSEAFF. The CDR3 DNA is TGTGCCAGCAGCTTGGGCCTCAGGGTGTCGGAAGCTTTCTTT.

CDR3 in DNA: TGTGCCAGCAGCTTCCCCGGGCAGGGGGCCGGTGGCTACACCTTC. It translates to CASSFPGQGAGGYTF. This sequence joins TRBV5-4 and TRBJ1-2, with 8 bases that match TRBD1. Germline loops: CDR1 SGHNT, CDR2 YYREEE (reference sequence). The CDR3 runs to 15 residues. V was pared by 2 bases and J by 7 bases, with 10 bases of the junction left unmatched.

The V and J genes are TRBV19 and TRBJ2-3; 7 bases are shared with TRBD2. The CDR3 totals 18 residues. Trimming removed 3 bases from V and 2 bases from J; junction bases left unmatched: 14. Germline V CDR1 and CDR2: LNHDA, SQIVND (reference sequence). CDR3 coding DNA: TGTGCCAGTAGTATTTTCCCCAAAGCGGGACCACACACAGATACGCAGTATTTT. Its protein product is CASSIFPKAGPHTDTQYF.

The chain combines TRBV6-6 with TRBJ1-2; 7 bases match TRBD1. V trimming: 7 bases; J trimming: 6 bases; junction bases outside the gene matches: 8. The CDR3 is 13 residues long. Germline V gene lookup returns CDR1 MNHNY and CDR2 SVGAGI (reference sequence). Written as DNA, the CDR3 is TGTGCCAGCACCGACAGGGCTGTTAATGGCTACACCTTC. Amino acid sequence: CASTDRAVNGYTF.

The gene calls are TRBV6-1 and TRBJ2-5; tentatively, D is TRBD1 (5 bases). The CDR3 has 15 residues. Trimming left V 5 bases short and J 5 bases short, with 18 bases between. CDR1 MNHNS and CDR2 SASEGT come from the germline V gene. Written as DNA, the CDR3 is TGTGCCAGCAGTTTAGGGCGAACCCCAGGGGAGACCCAGTACTTC. Translation gives CASSLGRTPGETQYF.

This clone has a single count. The J gene is TRBJ1-2, the V gene TRBV30, with TRBD1 matching over 7 bases. V lost 2 bases, J lost 2 bases, and 14 bases stayed unmatched. The germline V gene encodes CDR1 GTSNPN and CDR2 SVGIG (reference sequence). The CDR3 is made up of 17 amino acids. As DNA, the CDR3 is TGTGCCTGGAGTAGGGGGCGGCCAGCTATACTAAACTATGGCTACACCTTC. Amino acid sequence: CAWSRGRPAILNYGYTF. The whole variable domain, filled in from reference TRBV30 and TRBJ1-2, reads SQTIHQWPATLVQPVGSPLSLECTVEGTSNPNLYWYRQAAGRGLQLLFYSVGIGQISSEVPQNLSASRPQDRQFILSSKKLLLSDSGFYLCAWSRGRPAILNYGYTFGSGTRLTVV.

V gene TRBV5-1 combines with J gene TRBJ2-1; possibly TRBD1 for D (6 bases). Trimming took 3 bases from V and 9 from J, leaving 16 bases between them. The germline CDR1 and CDR2 sequences are SGHRS and YFSETQ. The CDR3 runs 14 residues. This CDR3 reads CASSSQGMQSEQFF. The CDR3, as DNA: TGCGCCAGCAGCTCCCAGGGGATGCAAAGTGAGCAGTTCTTC.

This chain links TRBV7-6 with TRBJ2-5; the match to TRBD2 covers 10 bases. V trimming: 5 bases; J trimming: 2 bases; junction bases outside the gene matches: 11. The germline V gene encodes CDR1 SGHVS and CDR2 FNYEAQ. The CDR3 totals 17 residues. CDR3 in DNA: TGTGCCAGCAGCCAGAGACCCCGGACTAGCGGACAAGAGACCCAGTACTTC. Translated: CASSQRPRTSGQETQYF.

The V gene is TRBV5-6, the J gene TRBJ1-1; unclear D gene. Germline values: CDR1 SGHDT, CDR2 YYEEEE. There are 13 residues in the CDR3. Trimming shortened V by 2 bases and J by 0 bases, and 5 bases separated the two germline ends. In DNA, the CDR3 is TGTGCCAGCAGCTTAACAGTGAACACTGAAGCTTTCTTT. This sequence encodes CASSLTVNTEAFF.

A remark on this clone: At one of its ends the junction is not consistent with the germline gene, which may arise from a read error. CDR3 protein: CASSLGPTNEKLFF. Here the CDR3 DNA reads TGTGCCAGCAGTTTGGGGCCGACTAATGAAAAACTGTTTTTT. V is TRBV5-4 and J is TRBJ1-4; possible D gene TRBD1, 5 bases. Per the germline V gene, CDR1 is SGHNT and CDR2 is YYREEE (reference sequence). The CDR3 runs 14 residues.

In this sample, this clone turned up once. The V and J genes are TRBV13 and TRBJ2-6; D not certain. Germline V CDR1 and CDR2: PRHDT, FYEKMQ (reference sequence). V gave up 3 bases and J gave up 1 base, with 4 bases separating them. The CDR3 runs 14 residues. The DNA of the CDR3 is TGTGCCAGCAGCTTCTCATCTGGGGCCAACGTCCTGACTTTC. It is translated as CASSFSSGANVLTF.

The chain carries TRBV4-1 and TRBJ2-5; 8 bases line up with TRBD1. J lost 5 bases, V lost 0 bases, and 14 bases had no gene match. This CDR3 is 18 amino acids long. Germline CDR1 MGHRA, CDR2 YSYEKL. CDR3 DNA sequence: TGCGCCAGCAGCCAAGACCCATTAGACAGGGGACGGGAGGAGACCCAGTACTTC. It translates to CASSQDPLDRGREETQYF.

This chain connects TRBV10-2 to TRBJ2-1, with D possibly TRBD1 on 5 matching bases. The CDR3 has 15 amino acids. Trimming removed 0 bases from V and 5 bases from J, with 11 bases in between. Germline CDR1 WSHSY, CDR2 SAAADI. The CDR3 DNA follows: TGCGCCAGCAGTGAGTCACAAGGGGTCAACAATGAGCAGTTCTTC. Encoded protein: CASSESQGVNNEQFF.

The rearrangement links TRBV4-3 to TRBJ2-1, with 8 bases aligning to TRBD2. The ends lost 4 bases at V and 4 bases at J; junction bases unmatched: 9. Germline CDR1 LGHNA, CDR2 YSLEER. The CDR3 totals 16 residues. CDR3 sequence: CASSPEGPGGYNEQFF. The CDR3 nucleotides are TGCGCCAGCAGCCCAGAAGGACCGGGGGGGTACAATGAGCAGTTCTTC.

The chain joins TRBV11-2 to TRBJ2-7; D not certain. CDR3 length equals 14 residues. Germline CDR1 SGHAT, CDR2 FQNNGV. V was pared by 5 bases and J by 5 bases, with 16 bases between. The CDR3 DNA reads as TGTGCCAGCAGCCGTAGTCCCCAGATTCACGAGCAGTACTTC. This encodes CASSRSPQIHEQYF.

The chain carries TRBV5-8 and TRBJ1-5; TRBD1 aligns across 7 bases. Germline values: CDR1 SGHTS, CDR2 YDEGEE. The CDR3 totals 17 residues. J gave up 5 bases and V 0 bases, and 11 bases lay outside the gene matches. Here the CDR3 DNA reads TGTGCCAGCAGCTTGGCCCGGGACAGCACCTCTCATCAGCCCCAGCATTTT. Its protein product is CASSLARDSTSHQPQHF.

The sample holds a few counts of this clone. The chain couples TRBV10-3 to TRBJ2-3; a weak D match, TRBD2 (7 bases). The germline V and J ends were trimmed by 11 bases and 1 base, with 16 bases remaining between them. This CDR3 has 14 residues. Germline V gene lookup returns CDR1 ENHRY and CDR2 SYGVKD. The CDR3 coding sequence is TGTGCCTCGGAGGGGGGGCTCGGCACAGATACGCAGTATTTT. Translating it yields CASEGGLGTDTQYF.

The CDR3 DNA follows: TGTGCCAGCAGCTTCGGGGGGGGGAGCACCGGGGAGCTGTTTTTT. It specifies CASSFGGGSTGELFF. This chain links TRBV7-9 with TRBJ2-2, with 8 bases that match TRBD2. This CDR3 comprises 15 residues. Germline CDR1 reads SEHNR; CDR2 reads FQNEAQ (reference sequence). V was clipped by 3 bases and J by 4 bases; unmatched bases: 4.

This chain connects TRBV19 to TRBJ1-1, with D maybe TRBD1 (6 bases). CDR1 is LNHDA, CDR2 SQIVND, per germline (reference sequence). Trimming took 5 bases from V and 3 from J, leaving 13 bases between them. The CDR3 sequence is 14 residues long. CDR3 protein: CASSLTGLDTEAFF. The CDR3 nucleotides read TGTGCCAGTAGTCTCACAGGGTTGGACACTGAAGCTTTCTTT.

The rearrangement joins TRBV2 to TRBJ2-1; 11 bases map to TRBD2. There are 12 residues in the CDR3. Germline assignment: CDR1 SNHLY and CDR2 FYNNEI. Germline trimming cut 6 bases from V and 8 bases from J; bases unmatched to any gene: 0. DNA of the CDR3: TGTGCCAGCAGACTAGCGGGGGATGAGCAGTTCTTC. Translating it yields CASRLAGDEQFF.